In this sample, the clone carrying this T cell receptor (beta chain) turned up many times. As yet, its antigen is unknown. These data originate in a study of T-cell reconstitution after alpha-beta-depleted transplantation in children. Study observations and caveats: Most T-cell counts and diversity one year after the transplant came from T cells that were newly produced. After transplant, at about two months, alpha-beta T cells were reportedly derived from several hundred expanded graft clones.

Preparation of the TCRbeta library involved a method that used unique molecular identifiers. TCRdb recomputed calls from the PCR reads with MiXCR, one row per CDR3 protein. The repertoire has 100,000 to 120,000 distinct CDR3 sequences, around 6.4% of them found once; the top ten carry less than 30%. The sample consisted of PBMCs, mostly from graft donor cells, taken 360 days after TCRalphabeta/CD19-depleted stem cell transplant. The clonotype was recovered from a male patient aged 2 to 9 who had a stem cell transplant for acute lymphoblastic leukemia, so the T cells may come from the graft donor.

CDR3 region: CSASARYEQFF. The CDR3 DNA reads TGCAGTGCCTCCGCCCGGTATGAGCAGTTCTTC. J is TRBJ2-1 and V is TRBV20-1; D is unresolved. The CDR3 is 11 amino acids. Trimming took off 6 bases at V and 8 bases at J, with 11 bases between the two ends. Germline V lookup: CDR1 DFQATT, CDR2 SNEGSKA (reference sequence).